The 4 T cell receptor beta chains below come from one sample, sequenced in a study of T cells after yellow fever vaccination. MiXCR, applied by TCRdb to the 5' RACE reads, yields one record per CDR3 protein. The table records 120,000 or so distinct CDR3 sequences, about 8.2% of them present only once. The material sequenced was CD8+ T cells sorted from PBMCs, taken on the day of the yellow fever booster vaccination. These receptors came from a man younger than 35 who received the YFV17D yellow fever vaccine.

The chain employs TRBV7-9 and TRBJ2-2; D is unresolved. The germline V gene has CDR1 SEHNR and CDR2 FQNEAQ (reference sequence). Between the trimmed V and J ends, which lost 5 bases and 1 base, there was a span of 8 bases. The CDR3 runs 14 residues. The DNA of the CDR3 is TGTGCCAGCAGCGCACCCATGAACACCGGGGAGCTGTTTTTT. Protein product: CASSAPMNTGELFF.

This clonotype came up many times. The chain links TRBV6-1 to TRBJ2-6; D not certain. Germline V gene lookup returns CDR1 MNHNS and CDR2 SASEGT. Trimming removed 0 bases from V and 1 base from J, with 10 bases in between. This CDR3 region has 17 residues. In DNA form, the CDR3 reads TGTGCCAGCAGTGAAGCCATTATCGGTTCTGGGGCCAACGTCCTGACTTTC. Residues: CASSEAIIGSGANVLTF.

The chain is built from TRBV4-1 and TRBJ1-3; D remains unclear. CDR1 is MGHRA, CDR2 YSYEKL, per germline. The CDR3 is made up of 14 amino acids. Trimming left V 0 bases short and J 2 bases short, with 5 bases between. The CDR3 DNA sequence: TGCGCCAGCAGCCAAGATTATACTGGAAACACCATATATTTT. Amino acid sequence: CASSQDYTGNTIYF.

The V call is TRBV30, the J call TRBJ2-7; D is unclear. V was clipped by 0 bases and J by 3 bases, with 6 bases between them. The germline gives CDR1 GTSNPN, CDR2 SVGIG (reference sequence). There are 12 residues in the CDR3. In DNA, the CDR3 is TGTGCCTGGAGTGTTTCGAACTACGAGCAGTACTTC. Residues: CAWSVSNYEQYF.